These T cell receptor beta chains were read from a single sample in a study of glioma-infiltrating T cells. TCRdb analysed the multiplex PCR reads with MiXCR anew, one entry per CDR3 protein. This table has about 190,000 distinct CDR3 sequences, roughly 32% appearing once. The sample comprised glioma tissue, nonneoplastic brain tissue, or PBMCs (not recorded which). The origin of the receptors is a human donor with low-grade glioma or glioblastoma, undergoing nonglioma brain surgery, or in good health (not recorded which). The CDR3 runs from the conserved cysteine through the conserved F or W. The D gene is left open where the match is weak. Rows give clone size only sometimes, using once, few, many, or a class for an expanded clone.

TRBJ1-6 many TRBV6-1 TRBD1 CASNDRGGGSLYNSPLHF TGTGCCAGCAACGACAGGGGTGGAGGCTCACTCTATAATTCACCCCTCCACTTT
TRBJ2-7 NA TRBV7-6 NA CASSLGPEGTYEQYF TGTGCCAGCAGCTTAGGCCCCGAGGGAACCTACGAGCAGTACTTC
TRBJ2-7 NA TRBV29-1 NA CSVVGSETTYEQYF TGCAGCGTTGTAGGTAGCGAAACTACCTACGAGCAGTACTTC
TRBJ1-3 many TRBV7-2 NA CASSRFATGTGNTIYF TGTGCCAGCAGCCGGTTCGCCACCGGGACTGGAAACACCATATATTTT
TRBJ2-7 NA TRBV2 NA CAISEGLEDYEQYF TGTGCCATCAGTGAAGGGCTAGAAGACTACGAGCAGTACTTC
TRBJ2-3 many TRBV7-2 NA CASSRLGGDTQYF TGTGCCAGCAGCCGACTGGGGGGAGATACGCAGTATTTT
TRBJ2-1 NA TRBV20-1 NA CSVTHELDEQFF TGCAGTGTAACCCATGAATTGGATGAGCAGTTCTTC
TRBJ2-1 many TRBV6-1 NA CASSDWGPNNEQFF TGTGCCAGCAGTGATTGGGGGCCTAACAATGAGCAGTTCTTC
TRBJ2-3 NA TRBV15 NA CSTSRDITAYVTHYF TGTTCCACCAGCAGAGATATTACGGCTTACGTTACGCATTATTTT
TRBJ2-5 once TRBV5-1 NA CASSRGTETETQYF TGCGCCAGCAGCCGCGGGACAGAGACCGAGACCCAGTACTTC
TRBJ2-2 few TRBV7-9 TRBD1 CASNPTGTGFTGELFF TGTGCCAGCAACCCGACCGGGACAGGGTTCACCGGGGAGCTGTTTTTT
TRBJ2-7 few TRBV7-9 NA CASSLAAASYEQYF TGTGCCAGCAGCTTAGCTGCTGCCTCCTACGAGCAGTACTTC
TRBJ2-7 few TRBV2 TRBD1 CASSEALPTGQVSYEQYF TGTGCCAGCAGTGAAGCGCTTCCGACTGGACAGGTTTCCTACGAGCAGTACTTC